The 27 T cell receptor beta chains below were found in one sample sequenced in a study of shared clonotypes between healthy human individuals. Using immunoSEQ multiplex PCR, the repertoire was profiled, and TCRdb retains in-frame clones only, with some absent. The sample yields over 850,000 clones, approximately 80% seen once. Sequencing was done on a sample of memory CD4+ T cells from PBMCs. Subset in this sample: CD45RA-negative fraction. These TCRs come from a man aged 18 to 29 in good health. Some clones in this sample may be carry-over from other donors' samples.

The rearrangement joins TRBV28 to TRBJ1-5; no reliable D call. The CDR3 length is 15 residues. The V end was cut by 3 bases, the J end by 2 bases, with 11 bases between. Germline V gene sequence: CDR1 MDHEN, CDR2 SYDVKM. The CDR3 DNA sequence: TGTGCCAGCAGTTTGGCCAGCCGCGGCAATCAGCCCCAGCATTTT. Its translation: CASSLASRGNQPQHF.

The chain recombines TRBV5-6 with TRBJ1-2; 7 bases align to TRBD1. The CDR3 has 13 amino acids. V shed 4 bases, J shed 7 bases, and the junction held 7 bases outside the gene matches. CDR1 is SGHDT and CDR2 is YYEEEE in the germline V gene. The CDR3 here is CASSSPGGSGYTF. In DNA, the CDR3 is TGTGCCAGCAGCAGCCCAGGGGGTAGTGGCTACACCTTC. Based on the CDR3 plus reference TRBV5-6 and TRBJ1-2, the full variable domain is DAGVTQSPTHLIKTRGQQVTLRCSPKSGHDTVSWYQQALGQGPQFIFQYYEEEERQRGNFPDRFSGHQFPNYSSELNVNALLLGDSALYLCASSSPGGSGYTFGSGTRLTVV.

The CDR3 loop reads CASSWGGWEKLNEQFF. DNA for the CDR3: TGTGCCAGCAGTTGGGGTGGGTGGGAGAAGCTCAATGAGCAGTTCTTC. The rearrangement links TRBV28 to TRBJ2-1; D perhaps matches TRBD2 (5 bases). Trimming left V 4 bases short and J 6 bases short, with 19 bases between. The germline V gene encodes CDR1 MDHEN and CDR2 SYDVKM. This CDR3 has 16 residues.

The gene calls are TRBV6-1 and TRBJ2-7; 11 bases map to TRBD1. V shed 4 bases and J 4 bases; nucleotides not matched to a gene: 6. The CDR3 consists of 15 residues. Germline CDR1 reads MNHNS; CDR2 reads SASEGT. The CDR3 nucleotides are TGTGCCAGCAGTGTACGGACAGGGGGCCCTTACGAGCAGTACTTC. Translated, it gives CASSVRTGGPYEQYF.

The V call is TRBV11-2, the J call TRBJ1-2; D ambiguous. Germline V gene sequence: CDR1 SGHAT, CDR2 FQNNGV. This CDR3 contains 15 residues. V lost 5 bases to trimming and J lost 3 bases, with 16 bases between them. The CDR3 protein is CASSPWRAGYYGYTF. CDR3 nucleotides: TGTGCCAGCAGCCCCTGGAGGGCAGGTTACTATGGCTACACCTTC. The entire variable domain, with the rest obtained from reference TRBV11-2 and TRBJ1-2, is as follows: EAGVAQSPRYKIIEKRQSVAFWCNPISGHATLYWYQQILGQGPKLLIQFQNNGVVDDSQLPKDRFSAERLKGVDSTLKIQPAKLEDSAVYLCASSPWRAGYYGYTFGSGTRLTVV.

The rearrangement joins TRBV10-3 to TRBJ2-5, with D unclear. The germline gives CDR1 ENHRY, CDR2 SYGVKD. Between the trimmed V and J ends, which lost 0 bases and 5 bases, there was a span of 4 bases. This CDR3 has 12 residues. CDR3 in amino acids: CAISESRETQYF. As DNA, the CDR3 is TGTGCCATCAGTGAGTCGCGGGAGACCCAGTACTTC.

This chain joins TRBV28 and TRBJ2-5, with a possible D match to TRBD1 (6 bases). This CDR3 has 13 amino acids. The germline CDR1 and CDR2 sequences are MDHEN and SYDVKM. V dropped 6 bases and J dropped 2 bases, with 10 bases sitting between them. CDR3 sequence: CASSRGRQETQYF. DNA for the CDR3: TGTGCCAGCAGCAGGGGCCGACAAGAGACCCAGTACTTC.

This chain uses TRBV5-1 with TRBJ1-3, with a tentative D call TRBD1 (6 bases). The germline CDR1 and CDR2 sequences are SGHRS and YFSETQ. V lost 1 base, J lost 6 bases, and 11 bases lay in between. The CDR3 has 14 residues. The CDR3 bases are TGCGCCAGCAGCTTGCAGGGGTCGGAAAACACCATATATTTT. Amino acids: CASSLQGSENTIYF.

Many counts were recorded for this clone. The chain joins TRBV9 to TRBJ2-5; weak D call: TRBD1 (6 bases). Germline V gene lookup returns CDR1 SGDLS and CDR2 YYNGEE. The CDR3 extends over 13 amino acids. Trimming pared 3 bases from V and 5 bases from J, leaving 11 bases between. CDR3 nucleotide sequence: TGTGCCAGCAGCGCCTCAGGGGTCGAGACCCAGTACTTC. Translation: CASSASGVETQYF.

V gene TRBV5-5 combines with J gene TRBJ1-2, with D possibly matching TRBD1 (5 bases). The V gene lost 4 bases and the J gene lost 4 bases, with 17 bases spanning the gap. This CDR3 is 15 amino acids long. The germline V gene has CDR1 SGHKS and CDR2 YYEKEE (reference sequence). In DNA form, the CDR3 reads TGTGCCAGCAGCGCCGGTCAGGGACCTAGCTATGGCTACACCTTC. Amino acids: CASSAGQGPSYGYTF. The full variable domain, its missing parts supplied by reference TRBV5-5 and TRBJ1-2, is DAGVTQSPTHLIKTRGQQVTLRCSPISGHKSVSWYQQVLGQGPQFIFQYYEKEERGRGNFPDRFSARQFPNYSSELNVNALLLGDSALYLCASSAGQGPSYGYTFGSGTRLTVV.

The rearrangement links TRBV30 to TRBJ1-5, with TRBD1 matching 7 bases. CDR1 GTSNPN and CDR2 SVGIG come from the germline V gene (reference sequence). The CDR3 loop spans 12 amino acids. With V trimmed by 2 bases and J by 11 bases, 6 bases remained unmatched. CDR3 in amino acids: CAWSPTGAAQHF. The CDR3 DNA follows: TGTGCCTGGAGTCCTACAGGGGCAGCCCAGCATTTT.

A few counts support this clone. This rearrangement joins TRBV28 to TRBJ1-1, with D maybe TRBD1 (5 bases). Germline-derived CDR1 and CDR2 are MDHEN and SYDVKM. The length of the CDR3 is 14 residues. Trimming left V 6 bases short and J 0 bases short, with 11 bases between. CDR3 in amino acids: CASRRQTMNTEAFF. The DNA for the CDR3 is TGTGCCAGCAGGAGACAGACCATGAACACTGAAGCTTTCTTT.

This clone showed up many times. The chain joins TRBV28 to TRBJ1-2; 10 bases align to TRBD1. The CDR3 runs 14 residues. Germline trimming cut 7 bases from V and 8 bases from J; bases unmatched to any gene: 10. The germline V gene encodes CDR1 MDHEN and CDR2 SYDVKM. CDR3: CASKERQGAQGYTF. In DNA form, the CDR3 reads TGTGCCAGCAAGGAACGACAGGGGGCTCAGGGCTACACCTTC.

The chain uses TRBV5-6 and TRBJ2-2; the match to TRBD2 covers 14 bases. V shed 4 bases and J 7 bases; nucleotides not matched to a gene: 6. Germline lookup yields CDR1 SGHDT and CDR2 YYEEEE. CDR3 length: 16 amino acids. The CDR3 coding sequence is TGTGCCAGCAGCCCGAGACTAGCGGGAGGGGTCGGGGAGCTGTTTTTT. Translating it yields CASSPRLAGGVGELFF.

This clone was seen a handful of times. V is TRBV4-2 and J is TRBJ2-4; no firm D call. Germline CDR1 and CDR2: LGHNA and YNFKEQ. V lost 3 bases and J lost 0, with 27 bases in between. This CDR3 has 21 amino acids. CDR3 coding DNA: TGTGCCAGCAGCCAGTTAGAAGCCCAAGGCGGCCCACAACTAGCCAAAAACATTCAGTACTTC. Translating gives CASSQLEAQGGPQLAKNIQYF.

This clone was counted only a few times. The chain links TRBV9 to TRBJ2-7; 7 nucleotides match TRBD2. This CDR3 has 15 amino acids. CDR1 is SGDLS, CDR2 YYNGEE, per germline. V dropped 3 bases and J dropped 2; count of bases not matched to a gene: 8. The CDR3 loop is CASSARDYTAYEQYF. The CDR3 nucleotides read TGTGCCAGCAGCGCCCGGGACTACACCGCCTACGAGCAGTACTTC. The whole variable domain, filled in from reference TRBV9 and TRBJ2-7, reads DSGVTQTPKHLITATGQRVTLRCSPRSGDLSVYWYQQSLDQGLQFLIQYYNGEERAKGNILERFSAQQFPDLHSELNLSSLELGDSALYFCASSARDYTAYEQYFGPGTRLTVT.

The chain joins TRBV28 to TRBJ2-6; tentatively, D is TRBD1 (6 bases). Trimming pared 3 bases from V and 0 bases from J, leaving 15 bases between. The germline gives CDR1 MDHEN, CDR2 SYDVKM. The CDR3 is made up of 18 amino acids. CDR3 protein: CASSFPDRLYSGANVLTF. Written as DNA, the CDR3 is TGTGCCAGCAGTTTCCCGGACAGATTATACTCTGGGGCCAACGTCCTGACTTTC.

This clone was detected only once. The chain links TRBV7-2 to TRBJ2-1; unclear D gene. Germline V gene lookup returns CDR1 SGHTA and CDR2 FQGNSA. The CDR3 sequence is 13 residues long. V lost 5 bases and J 10 bases, leaving 15 bases between the germline ends. The CDR3 loop reads CASSPQQLGEQFF. The CDR3 DNA follows: TGTGCCAGCAGCCCCCAACAGTTAGGCGAGCAGTTCTTC.

This clone was observed a single time. The chain recombines TRBV27 with TRBJ1-4; 7 bases agree with TRBD1. The length of the CDR3 is 13 residues. From germline, CDR1 is MNHEY and CDR2 SMNVEV (reference sequence). V trimming: 11 bases; J trimming: 4 bases; junction bases outside the gene matches: 7. The CDR3 spells CALIQGHNEKLFF. CDR3 in DNA: TGTGCCTTGATACAGGGGCATAATGAAAAACTGTTTTTT.

The CDR3 DNA reads TGCGCCAGCAGCTTGGTACCGGGAGTGGCTGGAAACACCATATATTTT. Translation: CASSLVPGVAGNTIYF. The chain employs TRBV5-1 and TRBJ1-3; no clear D gene. The germline V gene has CDR1 SGHRS and CDR2 YFSETQ. The CDR3 is 16 residues long. The V gene lost 0 bases and the J gene lost 2 bases, with 12 bases spanning the gap.

This clone was seen more than once but under ten times. Here the CDR3 reads CASSSTGNWDEQFF. CDR3 nucleotides: TGTGCCAGCAGCTCAACAGGGAACTGGGATGAGCAGTTCTTC. V and J are TRBV7-3 and TRBJ2-1, with D maybe TRBD1 (6 bases). CDR3 length: 14 residues. V was cut by 4 bases and J by 8 bases, with 15 bases left in between. Germline loops: CDR1 SGHTA, CDR2 FQGTGA.

This clone has only a few counts. The V and J genes are TRBV30 and TRBJ1-2; 9 positions match TRBD1. Germline V gene lookup returns CDR1 GTSNPN and CDR2 SVGIG (reference sequence). V was pared by 2 bases and J by 3 bases, with 7 bases of the junction left unmatched. CDR3 length: 15 residues. CDR3 protein: CAWSLYRGPYYGYTF. The DNA for the CDR3 is TGTGCCTGGAGTTTATACAGGGGGCCCTACTATGGCTACACCTTC. Together with reference TRBV30 and TRBJ1-2, the CDR3 gives the full variable domain: SQTIHQWPATLVQPVGSPLSLECTVEGTSNPNLYWYRQAAGRGLQLLFYSVGIGQISSEVPQNLSASRPQDRQFILSSKKLLLSDSGFYLCAWSLYRGPYYGYTFGSGTRLTVV.

This rearrangement joins TRBV6-6 to TRBJ1-4, with D uncertain. Germline CDR1 reads MNHNY; CDR2 reads SVGAGI (reference sequence). Trimming removed 0 bases from V and 6 bases from J, with 11 bases in between. The CDR3 has 15 residues. The CDR3: CASSYSTGFDEKLFF. CDR3 nucleotides: TGTGCCAGCAGTTACTCTACCGGGTTTGATGAAAAACTGTTTTTT.

The V and J genes are TRBV6-1 and TRBJ2-1; D is uncertain. Per germline, CDR1 MNHNS and CDR2 SASEGT. V dropped 8 bases and J dropped 0 bases, with 14 bases sitting between them. The CDR3 is made up of 15 amino acids. CDR3 DNA: TGTGCCAGCGGACCGGGTTTTAGCTCCTACAATGAGCAGTTCTTC. Protein: CASGPGFSSYNEQFF.

CDR3 residues: CASSLSQGGGYTF. DNA for the CDR3: TGTGCCAGCAGCTTATCACAGGGGGGAGGCTACACCTTC. The V and J genes are TRBV7-3 and TRBJ1-2, with 8 positions matching TRBD1. J was trimmed by 8 bases and V by 2 bases; bases with no gene match: 4. This CDR3 has 13 amino acids. Germline V gene data show CDR1 as SGHTA and CDR2 as FQGTGA.

Regarding this clone: The junction departs from the called germline gene at one end, perhaps through a read error. The CDR3 sequence: CSAREQPQHF. In DNA, the CDR3 is TGCAGTGCAAGAGAGCAGCCCCAGCATTTT. The rearrangement joins TRBV20-1 to TRBJ1-5; no reliable D call. This CDR3 has 10 amino acids. CDR1 DFQATT and CDR2 SNEGSKA come from the germline V gene (reference sequence).

As concerns this clone: Other DNA sequences in the sample encode the same CDR3. V gene TRBV18 combines with J gene TRBJ1-1; D is uncertain. Germline CDR1 KGHSH, CDR2 LQKENI. This CDR3 spans 13 amino acids. V lost 2 bases and J 4 bases, leaving 8 bases between the germline ends. This chain's CDR3 is CASSPLEGTEAFF. The DNA of the CDR3 is TGTGCCAGCTCACCATTAGAGGGCACTGAAGCTTTCTTT.